The clone carrying this T cell receptor beta chain was recorded at least ten times. The data were taken from a study of T-cell reconstitution after alpha-beta-depleted transplantation in children. This sample's TCRbeta library carried unique molecular identifier barcodes. MiXCR was run by TCRdb on the PCR reads, yielding one entry per CDR3 protein. The sample has about 360,000 distinct CDR3 sequences, 13% seen once. Germline V gene lookup returns CDR1 SGDLS and CDR2 YYNGEE. This CDR3 region has 14 residues. V dropped 6 bases and J dropped 2 bases, with 13 bases sitting between them. This TCR derives from a human donor who donated a stem cell graft to a child with Fanconi anemia. This specimen was PBMCs, taken from the stem cell graft. This chain uses TRBV9 with TRBJ2-3; D is possibly TRBD1 (6 bases). The CDR3 nucleotides read TGTGCCAGCACCCCAGGGGTCACCACAGATACGCAGTATTTT. Protein product: CASTPGVTTDTQYF.